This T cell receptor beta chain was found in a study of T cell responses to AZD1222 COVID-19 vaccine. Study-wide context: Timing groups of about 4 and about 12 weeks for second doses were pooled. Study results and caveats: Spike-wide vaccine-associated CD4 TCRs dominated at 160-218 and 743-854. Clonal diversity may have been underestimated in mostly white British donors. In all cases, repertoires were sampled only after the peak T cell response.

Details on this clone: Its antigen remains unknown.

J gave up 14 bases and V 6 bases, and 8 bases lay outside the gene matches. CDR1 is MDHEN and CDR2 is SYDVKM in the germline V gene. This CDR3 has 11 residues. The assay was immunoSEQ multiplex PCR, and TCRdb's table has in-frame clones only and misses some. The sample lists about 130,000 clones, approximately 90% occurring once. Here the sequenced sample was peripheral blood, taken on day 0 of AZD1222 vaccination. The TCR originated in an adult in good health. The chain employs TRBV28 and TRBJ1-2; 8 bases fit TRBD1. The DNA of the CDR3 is TGTGCCAGCAGCCAATCAGGGGGCCTAACCTTC. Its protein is CASSQSGGLTF.